This is a list of T cell receptor beta chains from one sample in a study of T cell responses to AZD1222 COVID-19 vaccine. Repertoires were generated with immunoSEQ multiplex PCR, while TCRdb's copy carries only in-frame clones and drops some. The table records 100,000 to 120,000 clones, approximately 92% of them present only once. The sample consisted of peripheral blood, taken 28 days after the second AZD1222 dose. These receptors were taken from an adult who received the AZD1222 COVID-19 vaccine. Each CDR3 is given with its conserved first and last residue. The D gene is left open where the match is weak. Size tells how often a clone was seen (once, few, many) or the class of an expanded clone, and some rows leave it out.

cdr3_aa: CASSLKTDRGNTIYF
cdr3_nt: TGCGCCAGCAGCCTCAAGACCGACCGAGGAAACACCATATATTTT
j_call: TRBJ1-3
v_call: TRBV23-1
d_call: .
clone_size: .

cdr3_aa: CASSPYPEMNTEAFF
cdr3_nt: TGTGCCAGCTCACCGTATCCGGAGATGAACACTGAAGCTTTCTTT
j_call: TRBJ1-1
v_call: TRBV18
d_call: .
clone_size: .

cdr3_aa: CASSLSWGKNTIYF
cdr3_nt: TGTGCCAGCAGCTTATCCTGGGGAAAAAACACCATATATTTT
j_call: TRBJ1-3
v_call: TRBV7-2
d_call: .
clone_size: .

cdr3_aa: CASSFSPGANEKLFF
cdr3_nt: TGTGCCAGCAGTTTTTCACCGGGGGCTAATGAAAAACTGTTTTTT
j_call: TRBJ1-4
v_call: TRBV28
d_call: .
clone_size: .

cdr3_aa: CASSFARGYEQYF
cdr3_nt: TGTGCCAGCAGCTTCGCCAGGGGGTACGAGCAGTACTTC
j_call: TRBJ2-7
v_call: TRBV14
d_call: TRBD1
clone_size: .

cdr3_aa: CASSLGQEFNQPQHF
cdr3_nt: TGTGCCAGCAGTTTAGGACAGGAGTTCAATCAGCCCCAGCATTTT
j_call: TRBJ1-5
v_call: TRBV28
d_call: TRBD1
clone_size: .

cdr3_aa: CASTPRGSGYNEQFF
cdr3_nt: TGTGCCAGCACCCCTCGGGGTAGCGGGTACAATGAGCAGTTCTTC
j_call: TRBJ2-1
v_call: TRBV28
d_call: TRBD2
clone_size: .

cdr3_aa: CASSQDWVGGTQYF
cdr3_nt: TGTGCCAGCAGCCAAGATTGGGTGGGCGGTACGCAGTATTTT
j_call: TRBJ2-3
v_call: TRBV3-1/TRBV3-2
d_call: .
clone_size: .

cdr3_aa: CASSSRATGVRGPYNEQFF
cdr3_nt: TGTGCCAGCAGCTCGCGGGCTACAGGGGTCCGGGGACCTTACAATGAGCAGTTCTTC
j_call: TRBJ2-1
v_call: TRBV7-2
d_call: TRBD1
clone_size: .

cdr3_aa: CASSPGLAGGRETQYF
cdr3_nt: TGTGCCAGCAGCCCCGGACTAGCGGGAGGGAGAGAGACCCAGTACTTC
j_call: TRBJ2-5
v_call: TRBV7-2
d_call: TRBD2
clone_size: .

cdr3_aa: CASSHTLNTEAFF
cdr3_nt: TGTGCCAGCAGCCATACCCTGAACACTGAAGCTTTCTTT
j_call: TRBJ1-1
v_call: TRBV5-4
d_call: .
clone_size: .

cdr3_aa: CASSSRLVRHEQFF
cdr3_nt: TGTGCCAGCAGTTCCAGACTAGTTAGGCATGAGCAGTTCTTC
j_call: TRBJ2-1
v_call: TRBV27
d_call: .
clone_size: few

cdr3_aa: CATKLRDRPSTDTQYF
cdr3_nt: TGTGCCACCAAGCTAAGGGACAGACCCAGCACAGATACGCAGTATTTT
j_call: TRBJ2-3
v_call: TRBV19
d_call: TRBD1
clone_size: .

cdr3_aa: CASSEQGAKTGELFF
cdr3_nt: TGTGCCAGCAGTGAACAGGGGGCGAAGACCGGGGAGCTGTTTTTT
j_call: TRBJ2-2
v_call: TRBV6-4
d_call: TRBD1
clone_size: .

cdr3_aa: CASSTLTVNYGYTF
cdr3_nt: TGTGCCAGTAGTACCTTAACAGTTAACTATGGCTACACCTTC
j_call: TRBJ1-2
v_call: TRBV19
d_call: .
clone_size: .